The sequence of this TCR beta chain was determined in a study of cytomegalovirus exposure and HLA in healthy donors. This clone was detected a few times. V was pared by 5 bases and J by 5 bases, with 4 bases of the junction left unmatched. The CDR3 runs to 14 residues. CDR1 is SGHTA, CDR2 FQGNSA, per germline. PCR primers comprised 60 Vbeta and 13 Jbeta primers. Sequencing was performed with immunoSEQ multiplex PCR; in TCRdb, only in-frame clones are kept and a portion is missing. Seen here are roughly 130,000 clones, approximately 76% observed once, and the top ten hold around 1.9%. The material sequenced was PBMCs. The chain employs TRBV7-2 and TRBJ2-1, with TRBD2 matching 9 bases. The sequence was collected from a man aged 40-49 years in good health and CMV-seronegative. CDR3 sequence: CASSLGLAHNEQFF. CDR3 bases: TGTGCCAGCAGCCTGGGACTAGCCCACAATGAGCAGTTCTTC.